This entry describes one TCR beta chain. TCRdb keeps only in-frame clones here, not all; method: immunoSEQ multiplex PCR. The sample carries tens of thousands of clones, 70% to 90% recorded once. The record originates from a study of OX40 agonist ivuxolimab in advanced cancers. The germline CDR1 and CDR2 sequences are LNHDA and SQIVND (reference sequence). The CDR3 has 16 residues. V was pared by 2 bases and J by 0 bases, with 14 bases between. The sequence came from an adult with an advanced solid tumor such as melanoma, head and neck, liver or kidney cancer. The starting material was CD4+ or CD8+ T cells sorted from blood, obtained in a trial of the OX40 agonist ivuxolimab. This sequence joins TRBV19 and TRBJ2-7; D may be TRBD1 (6 bases). CDR3 loop: CASSITGPQGSYEQYF. The CDR3 DNA is TGTGCCAGTAGTATAACAGGGCCCCAGGGCTCCTACGAGCAGTACTTC. Complete variable domain (other parts from reference TRBV19 and TRBJ2-7): DGGITQSPKYLFRKEGQNVTLSCEQNLNHDAMYWYRQDPGQGLRLIYYSQIVNDFQKGDIAEGYSVSREKKESFPLTVTSAQKNPTAFYLCASSITGPQGSYEQYFGPGTRLTVT.